A selection of T cell receptor beta chains follows, all from one sample in a study of T cell responses to AZD1222 COVID-19 vaccine. Generated by immunoSEQ multiplex PCR, the TCRdb table keeps only in-frame clones and is missing some. The repertoire consists of roughly 150,000 clones, with roughly nine tenths occurring once and the leading ten covering around 1.3%. Sequencing was performed on peripheral blood, taken 28 days after the second AZD1222 dose. These receptors were obtained from an adult who received the AZD1222 COVID-19 vaccine. The CDR3 runs from the conserved cysteine through the conserved F or W. The D gene is left open where the match is weak. Clone size, where shown, is once, few, many, or a class for clones that have expanded.

size,V,D,length,J,DNA,CDR3
-,TRBV7-9,-,13,TRBJ2-7,TGTGCCAGCAGCTTATTAGGGGTGCATGAGCAGTACTTC,CASSLLGVHEQYF
-,TRBV4-2,-,15,TRBJ1-4,TGTGCCAGCAGCCAAGATGGAGGGATTAATGAAAAACTGTTTTTT,CASSQDGGINEKLFF
-,TRBV6-5,-,11,TRBJ2-7,TGTGCCAGCACCAAGGGGAACGAGCAGTACTTC,CASTKGNEQYF
-,TRBV6-6,-,14,TRBJ1-3,TGTGCCAGCAGTTACCTACAACCAGGAAACACCATATATTTT,CASSYLQPGNTIYF
-,TRBV2,TRBD2,16,TRBJ2-3,TGTGCCAGCAGTGAAGAAGCGGGGGGTCTGTCAGATACGCAGTATTTT,CASSEEAGGLSDTQYF
-,TRBV12-3/TRBV12-4,-,13,TRBJ2-3,TGTGCCAGCAGTTTTACAGGTCGGGATACGCAGTATTTT,CASSFTGRDTQYF
-,TRBV29-1,-,12,TRBJ2-7,TGCAGCGTTGGTCGGGGAGTCTACGAGCAGTACTTC,CSVGRGVYEQYF
-,TRBV7-2,-,13,TRBJ2-1,TGTGCCAGCAGCTTGCCGGTCTACAATGAGCAGTTCTTC,CASSLPVYNEQFF
-,TRBV14,TRBD1,15,TRBJ1-1,TGTGCCAGCAGCCCCCTCGGAGGGGGCACCACTGAAGCTTTCTTT,CASSPLGGGTTEAFF
-,TRBV19,-,16,TRBJ2-2,TGTGCCAGTAGAACGATATTGGGGCGAAACACCGGGGAGCTGTTTTTT,CASRTILGRNTGELFF
-,TRBV7-9,-,15,TRBJ1-2,TGTGCCAGCAGCCCTGAGGCTGGGAGGGCCTATGGCTACACCTTC,CASSPEAGRAYGYTF
few,TRBV7-9,TRBD1,14,TRBJ1-2,TGTGCCAGCAGCTTAAAGTGGCCAGGGGGTGGCTACACCTTC,CASSLKWPGGGYTF
-,TRBV6-5,-,12,TRBJ2-5,TGTGCCAGTAAACACGGTAAAGAGACCCAGTACTTC,CASKHGKETQYF
once,TRBV3-1/TRBV3-2,TRBD2,17,TRBJ2-3,TGTGCCAGCAGCCAAACCCTACAGCGGGAGTTGGCAGATACGCAGTATTTT,CASSQTLQRELADTQYF
-,TRBV13,-,14,TRBJ1-1,TGTGCCAGCAGCACCTCGGGCCCGAACACTGAAGCTTTCTTT,CASSTSGPNTEAFF
-,TRBV11-2,TRBD1,14,TRBJ1-2,TGTGCCAGCAGCCGGGACAGGGGGCCAGGTGGCTACACCTTC,CASSRDRGPGGYTF
-,TRBV5-8,-,15,TRBJ1-5,TGTGCCAGCAACCCAGGGACGGGAAGCGGTCAGCCCCAGCATTTT,CASNPGTGSGQPQHF
-,TRBV15,-,16,TRBJ1-5,TGTGCCACCAGCAGAATACAGGCTAGAAGCAATCAGCCCCAGCATTTT,CATSRIQARSNQPQHF
-,TRBV7-6,TRBD1,16,TRBJ1-3,TGTGCCAGCAGCCCACAGGGGGCATTCTCTGGAAACACCATATATTTT,CASSPQGAFSGNTIYF
-,TRBV29-1,-,15,TRBJ1-1,TGCAGCGTTGGAGGCAGGGGCTTTCGGGGCACTGAAGCTTTCTTT,CSVGGRGFRGTEAFF
-,TRBV18,-,13,TRBJ2-7,TGTGCCAGCTCACCAAGCCAGTCCTACGAGCAGTACTTC,CASSPSQSYEQYF
-,TRBV24-1,TRBD1,16,TRBJ2-1,TGTGCCACCAGTGATCCGGGACAGGGGGATTACAATGAGCAGTTCTTC,CATSDPGQGDYNEQFF
-,TRBV5-1,-,11,TRBJ1-4,TGCGCCAGCAGCGGGGATGAAAAACTGTTTTTT,CASSGDEKLFF
-,TRBV7-9,-,17,TRBJ1-6,TGTGCCAGCAGCTTTTCGGGAGGACGGAGCTATAATTCACCCCTCCACTTT,CASSFSGGRSYNSPLHF
-,TRBV9,TRBD1,16,TRBJ2-3,TGTGCCAGCGGGCACCCAGACAGGGCCCCCACAGATACGCAGTATTTT,CASGHPDRAPTDTQYF
-,TRBV29-1,-,17,TRBJ2-7,TGCAGCGTTGAAGATCGATATGACAGCCCGAGCTCCTACGAGCAGTACTTC,CSVEDRYDSPSSYEQYF
-,TRBV28,-,13,TRBJ1-4,TGTGCCAGCGAACGGGGGAACAATGAAAAACTGTTTTTT,CASERGNNEKLFF